Listed below are T cell receptor beta chains from one sample, sequenced in a study of blood T cell repertoires in COVID-19. Repertoires were generated with immunoSEQ multiplex PCR, while TCRdb's copy carries only in-frame clones and drops some. The sample has 300,000 or so clones, approximately 90% seen once; the top ten hold approximately 5.3%. Sequencing was done on a sample of PBMCs or T cells enriched from blood (not recorded which). Every receptor here comes from a woman aged 25-40 years who had recovered from COVID-19. CDR3s include the opening cysteine and the closing phenylalanine or tryptophan. D genes are given only for firm matches. Some rows have no size entry. The others give once, few or many, or a class for an expanded clone.

TRBJ1-4 | TRBV4-1 | few | - | CASSPRIVATNEKLFF | TGCGCCAGCAGCCCCAGGATCGTTGCAACTAATGAAAAACTGTTTTTT
TRBJ2-5 | TRBV7-3 | - | TRBD2 | CASSLLAGRETQYF | TGTGCCAGCAGCTTGCTAGCGGGGCGGGAGACCCAGTACTTC
TRBJ2-5 | TRBV24-1 | - | - | CATSDHQETQYF | TGTGCCACCAGTGATCATCAAGAGACCCAGTACTTC
TRBJ1-2 | TRBV5-1 | - | - | CASSLRQDNYGYTF | TGCGCCAGCAGCCTCAGACAGGACAACTATGGCTACACCTTC
TRBJ1-4 | TRBV18 | - | - | CASSPFATNEKLFF | TGTGCCAGCTCACCCTTCGCAACTAATGAAAAACTGTTTTTT
TRBJ1-6 | TRBV6-2/TRBV6-3 | - | TRBD1 | CASRYLGTENSPLHF | TGTGCCAGCAGATACCTCGGGACAGAGAATTCACCCCTCCACTTT
TRBJ1-1 | TRBV5-1 | - | TRBD1 | CASSLGWGQMNTEAFF | TGCGCCAGCAGCTTGGGGTGGGGACAGATGAACACTGAAGCTTTCTTT
TRBJ2-3 | TRBV11-3 | - | - | CASSGKGGDTQYF | TGTGCCAGCAGCGGAAAAGGGGGAGATACGCAGTATTTT
TRBJ1-6 | TRBV4-3 | - | TRBD1 | CASSQGQGAYNSPLHF | TGCGCCAGCAGCCAAGGACAGGGGGCGTATAATTCACCCCTCCACTTT
TRBJ1-1 | TRBV7-9 | - | - | CASRISAGASTEAFF | TGTGCCAGCCGCATTAGTGCGGGGGCTAGCACTGAAGCTTTCTTT
TRBJ1-6 | TRBV21-1 | - | - | CASSKEGTEENSPLHF | TGTGCCAGCAGCAAAGAAGGGACAGAAGAAAATTCACCCCTCCACTTT
TRBJ2-3 | TRBV29-1 | - | TRBD2 | CSGGGAADTQYF | TGCAGCGGCGGGGGGGCAGCAGATACGCAGTATTTT
TRBJ2-1 | TRBV18 | - | TRBD1 | CASSHGTGEMVF | TGTGCCAGCTCCCACGGGACAGGGGAAATGGTCTTC
TRBJ1-6 | TRBV6-1 | - | - | CASSESRNNSPLHF | TGTGCCAGCAGTGAGAGCAGGAACAATTCACCCCTCCACTTT
TRBJ1-2 | TRBV19 | - | TRBD1 | CASSTTGTARYTF | TGTGCCAGTAGTACGACCGGGACAGCAAGATACACCTTC
TRBJ1-4 | TRBV12-3/TRBV12-4 | - | - | CASSRTEEKLFF | TGTGCCAGCAGCAGAACCGAAGAAAAACTGTTTTTT
TRBJ2-7 | TRBV18 | once | TRBD1 | CASSPGSTGGGSEQYF | TGTGCCAGCTCACCAGGGTCGACAGGGGGCGGTTCCGAGCAGTACTTC
TRBJ1-4 | TRBV18 | - | - | CASSGIPNEKLFF | TGTGCCAGCTCCGGGATTCCTAATGAAAAACTGTTTTTT
TRBJ1-2 | TRBV4-1 | - | - | CASSQAGLGGYTF | TGCGCCAGCAGCCAAGCAGGGCTTGGGGGCTACACCTTC
TRBJ2-3 | TRBV10-3 | - | TRBD2 | CAMGASGRTDTQYF | TGTGCCATGGGGGCTAGCGGGCGCACAGATACGCAGTATTTT
TRBJ1-2 | TRBV6-6 | once | - | CASTPGPGHYGYTF | TGTGCCAGCACCCCCGGCCCGGGTCACTATGGCTACACCTTC
TRBJ1-2 | TRBV6-5 | - | TRBD1 | CASCRTGGYGYTF | TGTGCTAGCTGTAGGACAGGGGGCTATGGCTACACCTTC
TRBJ2-1 | TRBV7-2 | - | - | CASRGEPVSYNEQFF | TGTGCCAGCAGAGGAGAGCCGGTCTCCTACAATGAGCAGTTCTTC
TRBJ2-5 | TRBV10-3 | - | TRBD2 | CAITRTSGETQYF | TGTGCCATCACCCGGACTAGCGGAGAGACCCAGTACTTC
TRBJ1-1 | TRBV20-1 | - | - | CSAKGQYGAFF | TGCAGTGCAAAGGGACAATATGGGGCTTTCTTT
TRBJ2-7 | TRBV10-3 | - | TRBD1 | CAISDLGQGGNEQYF | TGTGCCATCAGTGACCTTGGACAGGGGGGCAACGAGCAGTACTTC
TRBJ2-2 | TRBV28 | - | - | CASNNRRANTGELFF | TGTGCCAGCAACAACAGGAGAGCGAACACCGGGGAGCTGTTTTTT
TRBJ1-2 | TRBV6-5 | - | - | CASTPRAGSYGYTF | TGTGCCAGCACTCCCCGGGCTGGGAGCTATGGCTACACCTTC
TRBJ2-7 | TRBV12-3/TRBV12-4 | - | - | CASSWGHDDEQYF | TGTGCCAGCAGCTGGGGGCATGATGACGAGCAGTACTTC
TRBJ2-3 | TRBV5-1 | - | - | CASSNSPTDTQYF | TGCGCCAGCAGTAACTCCCCCACAGATACGCAGTATTTT
TRBJ1-1 | TRBV3-1/TRBV3-2 | - | TRBD1 | CASSQERAQGARTEAFF | TGTGCCAGCAGCCAAGAGAGGGCACAGGGGGCGCGTACTGAAGCTTTCTTT
TRBJ1-2 | TRBV2 | - | - | CASRFGGTGYTF | TGTGCCAGCCGATTCGGGGGTACCGGCTACACCTTC
TRBJ2-7 | TRBV5-1 | - | TRBD1 | CASSLAVGTGESEQYF | TGCGCCAGCAGCTTAGCTGTGGGGACAGGGGAGTCCGAGCAGTACTTC
TRBJ2-5 | TRBV7-2 | - | - | CASSLVGGAGETQYF | TGTGCCAGCAGCTTAGTGGGGGGGGCGGGCGAGACCCAGTACTTC
TRBJ1-2 | TRBV6-5 | - | - | CASSSPGLGVGYTF | TGTGCCAGCTCCTCCCCGGGCCTCGGGGTTGGCTACACCTTC
TRBJ1-2 | TRBV10-2 | - | - | CASSKTETGYGYTF | TGCGCCAGCAGCAAAACAGAGACCGGCTATGGCTACACCTTC
TRBJ1-5 | TRBV29-1 | - | - | CSVGDLRGQPQHF | TGCAGCGTGGGGGACTTACGCGGTCAGCCCCAGCATTTT
TRBJ2-5 | TRBV28 | - | TRBD1 | CASSPRGTGYPWTQYF | TGTGCCAGCAGTCCGAGGGGGACAGGGTACCCGTGGACCCAGTACTTC
TRBJ1-5 | TRBV30 | once | - | CAWSLRTGQPQHF | TGTGCCTGGAGTTTAAGGACGGGGCAGCCCCAGCATTTT
TRBJ2-3 | TRBV13 | - | - | CASSLSPGRPDTQYF | TGTGCCAGCAGCTTGAGTCCTGGTCGTCCTGATACGCAGTATTTT
TRBJ1-2 | TRBV6-5 | - | - | CASRREPGYTF | TGTGCCAGCAGACGGGAGCCCGGCTACACCTTC